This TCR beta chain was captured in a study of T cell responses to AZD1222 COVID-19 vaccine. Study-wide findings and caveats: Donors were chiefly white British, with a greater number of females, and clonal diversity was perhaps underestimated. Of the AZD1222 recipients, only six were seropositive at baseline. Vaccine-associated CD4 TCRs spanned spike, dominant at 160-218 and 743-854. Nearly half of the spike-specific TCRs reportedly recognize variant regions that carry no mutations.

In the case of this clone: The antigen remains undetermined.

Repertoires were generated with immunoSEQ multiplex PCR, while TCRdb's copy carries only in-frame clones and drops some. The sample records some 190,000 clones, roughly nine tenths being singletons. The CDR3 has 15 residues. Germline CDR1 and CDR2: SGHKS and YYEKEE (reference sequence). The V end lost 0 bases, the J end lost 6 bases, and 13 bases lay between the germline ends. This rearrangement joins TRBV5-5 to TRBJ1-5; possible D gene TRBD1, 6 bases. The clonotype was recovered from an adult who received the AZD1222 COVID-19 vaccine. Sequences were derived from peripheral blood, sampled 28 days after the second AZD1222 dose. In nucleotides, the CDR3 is TGTGCCAGCAGCTTGGCGGGGGGCAGTAGTCAGCCCCAGCATTTT. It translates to CASSLAGGSSQPQHF.